The 27 T cell receptor beta chains reported below all come from one sample, sequenced in a study of metastatic and nonmetastatic thyroid tumors. TCRdb re-clonotyped the PCR reads through MiXCR. There are under 35,000 clones in the sample; about 30% occur only once, and more than 25% lies in the top ten. Patients underwent thyroid surgery, and none had received any treatment before it. The sample consisted of blood. These TCRs come from a female donor with papillary thyroid cancer or a benign thyroid nodule (not recorded which). Some clones in this sample may be carry-over from other donors' samples.

This clone ranks as large. The rearrangement links TRBV30 to TRBJ1-1; no clear D. Trimming took off 8 bases at V and 1 base at J, with 8 bases between the two ends. Germline V CDR1 and CDR2: GTSNPN, SVGIG (reference sequence). CDR3 size: 11 residues. The CDR3 loop is CAQQENTEAFF. CDR3 nucleotides: TGTGCCCAGCAGGAGAACACTGAAGCTTTCTTT.

At least ten counts were recorded for this clone. The rearrangement joins TRBV7-9 to TRBJ1-4; the match to TRBD1 covers 7 bases. The CDR3 extends over 15 amino acids. The V gene end was trimmed by 1 base and the J gene end by 5 bases; junction bases not matched to a gene: 4. CDR1 and CDR2 from the germline V gene are SEHNR and FQNEAQ (reference sequence). The CDR3 sequence is CASSLEGTENEKLFF. The CDR3 DNA reads TGTGCCAGCAGCTTAGAAGGGACAGAGAATGAAAAACTGTTTTTT. The full variable domain, in which reference TRBV7-9 and TRBJ1-4 provide the parts outside the CDR3, is DTGVSQNPRHKITKRGQNVTFRCDPISEHNRLYWYRQTLGQGPEFLTYFQNEAQLEKSRLLSDRFSAERPKGSFSTLEIQRTEQGDSAMYLCASSLEGTENEKLFFGSGTQLSVL.

This clone appeared many times. This chain connects TRBV2 to TRBJ1-1; D is undetermined. This CDR3 contains 15 residues. Trimming removed 6 bases from V and 3 bases from J, with 17 bases in between. Looked up from germline, CDR1 is SNHLY and CDR2 is FYNNEI. This CDR3 reads CASRWRIRRDTEAFF. The CDR3 DNA reads TGTGCCAGCAGGTGGCGGATCCGGCGGGACACTGAAGCTTTCTTT.

The rearrangement uses TRBV9 and TRBJ1-2; D not resolved. CDR1 is SGDLS and CDR2 is YYNGEE in the germline V gene. Trimming pared 0 bases from V and 2 bases from J, leaving 11 bases between. The CDR3 runs 15 residues. The CDR3 DNA sequence: TGTGCCAGCAGCGTAGGGAGGGTGGCGAACTATGGCTACACCTTC. It specifies CASSVGRVANYGYTF.

This clone is a singleton in its sample. Compared with germline, one end of the junction differs, possibly owing to a read error. The J gene is TRBJ2-2, the V gene TRBV9, with 10 bases lining up with TRBD1. The germline CDR1 and CDR2 sequences are SGDLS and YYNGEE. The CDR3 contains 18 residues. The CDR3 region is CAISVTGTGVANTGELFF. In DNA form, the CDR3 reads TGTGCCATCAGCGTTACCGGGACAGGGGTCGCGAACACCGGGGAGCTGTTTTTT. The full variable domain, in which reference TRBV9 and TRBJ2-2 provide the parts outside the CDR3, is DSGVTQTPKHLITATGQRVTLRCSPRSGDLSVYWYQQSLDQGLQFLIQYYNGEERAKGNILERFSAQQFPDLHSELNLSSLELGDSALYFCAISVTGTGVANTGELFFGEGSRLTVL.

This clone was counted ten times or more. This could be a read error, since a much larger clone is one nucleotide away. This specimen includes other DNA sequences encoding the same CDR3. V is TRBV28 and J is TRBJ2-3; 11 bases map to TRBD2. This CDR3 has 15 amino acids. Germline CDR1 MDHEN, CDR2 SYDVKM. With 2 bases clipped from V and 9 bases from J, the junction kept 7 bases outside the gene matches. CDR3 sequence: CASSLTSGGGDTQYF. In nucleotides, the CDR3 is TGTGCCAGCAGTTTAACTAGCGGGGGCGGGGACACGCAGTATTTT. Together with reference TRBV28 and TRBJ2-3, the CDR3 gives the full variable domain: DVKVTQSSRYLVKRTGEKVFLECVQDMDHENMFWYRQDPGLGLRLIYFSYDVKMKEKGDIPEGYSVSREKKERFSLILESASTNQTSMYLCASSLTSGGGDTQYFGPGTRLTVL.

The sample holds many counts of this clone. This chain connects TRBV6-1 to TRBJ2-2, with D unclear. The CDR3 consists of 14 residues. Deletions cut 6 bases from V and 5 bases from J, with 13 bases between. Germline V gene sequence: CDR1 MNHNS, CDR2 SASEGT. The chain's CDR3 is CASSQNMITGELFF. CDR3 bases: TGTGCCAGCAGCCAGAACATGATAACCGGGGAGCTGTTTTTT.

This clone was observed many times. The chain uses TRBV20-1 and TRBJ2-5; TRBD1 matches at 7 bases. The junction had 12 bases not matched to a gene; V was cut back by 3 bases and J by 5 bases. Germline CDR1 is DFQATT and CDR2 is SNEGSKA (reference sequence). CDR3 size: 15 residues. The CDR3 nucleotides read TGCAGTGCTAGTCAGCCGGGACAGAAGTGGGAGACCCAGTACTTC. This codes for CSASQPGQKWETQYF.

The CDR3 DNA follows: TGCAGTGCTTATGGCGAGGGTACTGAAGCTTTCTTT. It translates to CSAYGEGTEAFF. The V call is TRBV20-1, the J call TRBJ1-1, with D hard to call. V lost 5 bases and J 5 bases, leaving 12 bases between the germline ends. This CDR3 spans 12 amino acids. Germline loops: CDR1 DFQATT, CDR2 SNEGSKA (reference sequence).

This clone was found many times. The chain carries TRBV5-1 and TRBJ1-2; D might be TRBD1 (6 bases). V lost 4 bases and J lost 3, with 22 bases in between. This CDR3 is 17 amino acids long. Per germline, CDR1 SGHRS and CDR2 YFSETQ. In DNA form, the CDR3 reads TGCGCCAGCAGCGCCTTCCACCAATACAGGGAGGACTATGGCTACACCTTC. Encoded protein: CASSAFHQYREDYGYTF.

This clone was seen at least ten times. The chain has TRBV20-1 and TRBJ2-1, with TRBD2 identical over 13 bases. The CDR3 sequence is 14 residues long. In germline, CDR1 is DFQATT, CDR2 SNEGSKA (reference sequence). Unmatched junction bases numbered 6, after V lost 5 bases and J lost 8 bases. CDR3 amino acids: CSALGLAGVYEQFF. In DNA, the CDR3 is TGCAGTGCTCTCGGACTAGCGGGAGTTTATGAGCAGTTCTTC.

This clone was found a few times. With a much larger clone just one base away, this may be a read error. The V gene is TRBV6-1, the J gene TRBJ2-1; possible D gene TRBD1, 6 bases. The CDR3 covers 13 residues. CDR1 and CDR2 (germline): MNHNS, SASEGT. The CDR3 is CASRRDIHNGQFF. The CDR3 nucleotides are TGTGCCAGCAGAAGGGACATACACAATGGGCAGTTCTTC.

This clone has at least ten counts. The CDR3 here is CAITGGVGNTEAFF. DNA of the CDR3: TGTGCCATCACAGGGGGCGTGGGGAACACTGAAGCTTTCTTT. The chain carries TRBV28 and TRBJ1-1, with 9 bases aligning to TRBD1. CDR1 and CDR2 from the germline V gene are MDHEN and SYDVKM. There are 14 residues in the CDR3. The J segment lost 1 base and the V segment lost 10 bases, leaving 7 bases of the junction unmatched.

In this sample, this clone turned up many times. The chain joins TRBV7-6 to TRBJ2-1; 11 positions match TRBD2. The length of the CDR3 is 16 residues. Germline V gives CDR1 SGHVS, CDR2 FNYEAQ. Germline trimming cut 0 bases from V and 6 bases from J; bases unmatched to any gene: 4. The CDR3 DNA follows: TGTGCCAGCAGCTTAGCTAGCGGGAGGGCCGTCAATGAGCAGTTCTTC. As protein: CASSLASGRAVNEQFF. The full variable domain, with the rest looked up from reference TRBV7-6 and TRBJ2-1, is GAGVSQSPRYKVTKRGQDVALRCDPISGHVSLYWYRQALGQGPEFLTYFNYEAQQDKSGLPNDRFSAERPEGSISTLTIQRTEQRDSAMYRCASSLASGRAVNEQFFGPGTRLTVL.

The CDR3 DNA follows: TGTGCCAGCAGCTCGCATACAGGGGTAGACGGGGAGCTGTTTTTT. This gives the protein CASSSHTGVDGELFF. The chain couples TRBV12-3 or TRBV12-4 to TRBJ2-2; 7 bases map to TRBD1. The CDR3 loop spans 15 amino acids. Trimming removed 6 bases from V and 7 bases from J; junction bases left unmatched: 11.

The chain employs TRBV13 and TRBJ1-1; perhaps TRBD1 as D (5 bases). The CDR3 runs 13 residues. Per the germline V gene, CDR1 is PRHDT and CDR2 is FYEKMQ (reference sequence). Trimming stripped 3 bases from V and 4 bases from J, with 9 bases between. CDR3 sequence reads: CASSFSGGTEAFF. The CDR3 nucleotides read TGTGCCAGCAGCTTCTCGGGGGGCACTGAAGCTTTCTTT.

V is TRBV5-1 and J is TRBJ1-1, with D uncertain. Between the trimmed V and J ends, which lost 0 bases and 3 bases, there was a span of 12 bases. Germline lookup yields CDR1 SGHRS and CDR2 YFSETQ. The length of the CDR3 is 15 residues. CDR3 DNA sequence: TGCGCCAGCAGCTTGGTAGGCCAGTCTTACACTGAAGCTTTCTTT. This codes for CASSLVGQSYTEAFF.

This clone appeared many times. The sample has other DNA sequences that encode this CDR3 too. The V and J genes are TRBV19 and TRBJ2-1; D might be TRBD1 or TRBD2, each matching 6 bases. CDR1 and CDR2 from the germline V gene are LNHDA and SQIVND (reference sequence). The CDR3 has 13 residues. Trimming took 3 bases from V and 8 from J, leaving 11 bases between them. The CDR3 spells CASSMSGADEQFF. CDR3 DNA sequence: TGTGCCAGTAGTATGTCGGGGGCGGATGAGCAGTTCTTC. The complete variable domain, with remaining parts taken from reference TRBV19 and TRBJ2-1, reads DGGITQSPKYLFRKEGQNVTLSCEQNLNHDAMYWYRQDPGQGLRLIYYSQIVNDFQKGDIAEGYSVSREKKESFPLTVTSAQKNPTAFYLCASSMSGADEQFFGPGTRLTVL.

In its sample, this clone was seen many times. The chain's CDR3 is CASSPIPGQGVGGEQFF. The CDR3 DNA reads as TGTGCCAGCAGTCCAATCCCCGGGCAGGGGGTAGGCGGTGAGCAGTTCTTC. J is TRBJ2-1 and V is TRBV28, with 7 nucleotides matching TRBD1. The CDR3 is made up of 17 amino acids. Germline CDR1 MDHEN, CDR2 SYDVKM. Trimming took 5 bases from V and 9 from J; bases not matched to a gene: 19.

This clone was recorded many times. The CDR3 is CASSQQDTEAFF. CDR3 DNA: TGCGCCAGCAGCCAACAAGACACTGAAGCTTTCTTT. The chain recombines TRBV4-1 with TRBJ1-1; unclear D gene. Trimming left V 2 bases short and J 3 bases short, with 4 bases between. Germline V gene sequence: CDR1 MGHRA, CDR2 YSYEKL. The CDR3 extends over 12 amino acids.

This clone was detected only a few times. The rearrangement uses TRBV7-3 and TRBJ1-2; no definite D call. CDR1 and CDR2 (germline): SGHTA, FQGTGA. This CDR3 region has 12 residues. The V end lost 3 bases, the J end lost 8 bases, and 10 bases lay between the germline ends. This CDR3 is CASSFRMRGYTF. In nucleotides, the CDR3 is TGTGCCAGCAGCTTCCGGATGAGAGGCTACACCTTC.

This clone came up a few times. V is TRBV2 and J is TRBJ2-7; D might be TRBD2 (5 bases). Germline loops: CDR1 SNHLY, CDR2 FYNNEI. This CDR3 is 14 amino acids long. V lost 0 bases and J lost 3, with 9 bases in between. The CDR3 nucleotides read TGTGCCAGCAGTGAAGCGGGAGTTGGCTACGAGCAGTACTTC. Translation: CASSEAGVGYEQYF.

J is TRBJ1-4 and V is TRBV3-1; D not resolved. CDR1 LGHDT and CDR2 YNNKEL come from the germline V gene (reference sequence). The CDR3 consists of 15 residues. V was pared by 8 bases and J by 4 bases, with 17 bases between. The CDR3 sequence is CASSRLGSINEKLFF. The CDR3 nucleotides are TGTGCCAGCTCCCGGCTCGGGAGCATTAATGAAAAACTGTTTTTT.

This clone was counted many times. The rearrangement uses TRBV3-1 and TRBJ1-4; 8 bases fit TRBD1. CDR1 and CDR2 from the germline V gene are LGHDT and YNNKEL (reference sequence). V lost 3 bases, J lost 3 bases, and 3 bases stayed unmatched. This CDR3 is 15 amino acids long. The CDR3: CASSHNRGANEKLFF. Written as DNA, the CDR3 is TGTGCCAGCAGCCACAACAGGGGGGCTAATGAAAAACTGTTTTTT.

This clone was counted at least ten times. This chain joins TRBV12-3 or TRBV12-4 and TRBJ1-6; no reliable D call. V shed 9 bases and J shed 6 bases, with 12 bases lying between them. CDR3 size: 13 residues. The CDR3 nucleotides read TGTGCCAGTGGGGAGACGGTTAATTCACCCCTCCACTTT. This sequence encodes CASGETVNSPLHF.

This clone was found many times. This chain links TRBV20-1 with TRBJ2-5, with D possibly being TRBD2 (5 bases). The V and J ends lost 1 base and 5 bases respectively, with 11 bases between them. Germline values: CDR1 DFQATT, CDR2 SNEGSKA (reference sequence). The CDR3 is 13 residues long. The CDR3 DNA follows: TGCAGTGCTAGAGTGAGGACTGGGGAGACCCAGTACTTC. Its protein is CSARVRTGETQYF.

This clone has a count of ten or more. Possible read error: a much larger clone is one base away. The V call is TRBV28, the J call TRBJ2-7, with D possibly called TRBD1 or TRBD2 (6 bases each). Germline CDR1 is MDHEN and CDR2 is SYDVKM. The V gene lost 5 bases and the J gene lost 6 bases, with 23 bases spanning the gap. The CDR3 is 16 amino acids. The CDR3 region is CASSPDMRNGGLEQYF. In nucleotides, the CDR3 is TGTGCCAGCAGTCCGGATATGCGGAATGGGGGGCTCGAGCAGTACTTC.